This T cell receptor (beta chain) was captured in a study of T-cell reconstitution after alpha-beta-depleted transplantation in children. The CDR3 extends over 11 amino acids. CDR1 is GTSNPN, CDR2 SVGIG, per germline (reference sequence). The library targeted TCRbeta and was prepared with unique molecular identifiers. TCRdb re-analysed the PCR reads in MiXCR, keeping a single row per CDR3 protein. The profile covers roughly 280,000 distinct CDR3 sequences, with more than 9% appearing a single time and around 24% taken by the ten largest. Details on this clonotype: Its antigen is as yet unknown. This could be a read error, since a much larger clone is one nucleotide away.

Notes on the study in general: About two months after transplant, alpha-beta T cells reportedly came from several hundred expanded graft clones. The high TCRbeta diversity at day 60 in some patients came from surviving recipient T cells and thymic progenitors.

This receptor was identified in a male patient aged 2 to 10 who had a stem cell transplant for chronic granulomatous disease, so the T cells may come from the graft donor. The source material was peripheral blood, sampled 180 days after TCRalphabeta/CD19-depleted stem cell transplant. V usage is TRBV30 and J usage is TRBJ2-3, with D possibly TRBD1 on 6 matching bases. This chain's CDR3 is CVCRGHLGQYF. CDR3 bases: TGTGTCTGCCGGGGACATTTGGGGCAGTATTTT.